This T cell receptor (beta chain) was observed in a study of CD8+CD57+ T cells in acquired aplastic anemia. At the level of the study: DNA from sorted CD4+ and CD8+ cells averaged about 3.2 ug. CD4+ reads averaged around 9.9 million in healthy donors.

Study-wide findings and caveats: In common between the patients and the controls were approximately 28 CD8+ CDR3 sequences. Patients and healthy controls showed no significant CD8+ Simpson's diversity difference.

Genomic DNA constituted the template upon which TCR beta VDJ and CDR3 profiling was performed. TCRdb analysed the reads with MiXCR anew, one entry per CDR3 protein. The data hold 62,000 or so distinct CDR3 sequences, with roughly half observed a single time. V shed 3 bases and J shed 2 bases, with 11 bases lying between them. The CDR3 length is 14 residues. Notes on this clonotype: Its antigen is unidentified.

The J gene is TRBJ2-7, the V gene TRBV12-3 or TRBV12-4; D call uncertain. This TCR was recovered from a human donor in good health, serving as a control. The sequenced sample consisted of sorted CD4+, CD8+, or CD8+CD57+ T cells (not recorded which) from PBMCs. The CDR3 DNA sequence: TGTGCCAGCAGTTTCACAGTGGGCACCTACGAGCAGTACTTC. Protein sequence: CASSFTVGTYEQYF.